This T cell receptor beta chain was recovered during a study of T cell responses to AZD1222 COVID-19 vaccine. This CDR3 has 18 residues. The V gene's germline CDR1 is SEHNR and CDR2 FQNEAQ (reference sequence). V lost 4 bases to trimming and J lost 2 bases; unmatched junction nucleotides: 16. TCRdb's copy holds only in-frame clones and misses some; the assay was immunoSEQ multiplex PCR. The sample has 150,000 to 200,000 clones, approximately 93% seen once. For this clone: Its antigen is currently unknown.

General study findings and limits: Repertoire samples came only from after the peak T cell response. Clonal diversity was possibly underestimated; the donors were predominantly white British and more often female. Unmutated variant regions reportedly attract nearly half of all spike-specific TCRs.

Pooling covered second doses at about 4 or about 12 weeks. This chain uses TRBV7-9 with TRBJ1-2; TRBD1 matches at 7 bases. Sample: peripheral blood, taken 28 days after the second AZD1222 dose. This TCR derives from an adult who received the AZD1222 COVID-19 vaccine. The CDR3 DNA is TGTGCCAGCAGCTCCAAGTACGAGACTCCGGGACAGAACTATGGCTACACCTTC. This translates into CASSSKYETPGQNYGYTF.